This T cell receptor beta chain was recorded in a study of blood T cells in healthy people across ages. Study-wide results and limits: Unknown donor CMV status possibly confounded expanded clonotype changes.

Notes on this clonotype: Its antigen is currently unknown.

Combining a sample-barcoded 5' primer with a J-beta primer mix, a second PCR ran for about 7 to 11 cycles. One entry per CDR3 protein results from TCRdb running MiXCR on the 5' RACE reads. The sample contains 1.5 million to 2 million distinct CDR3 sequences, approximately 32% of which appear only once. CDR1 is LGHDT, CDR2 YNNKEL, per germline (reference sequence). This CDR3 has 17 amino acids. V lost 1 base to trimming and J lost 0 bases; unmatched junction nucleotides: 5. The sample was blood. This clonotype originated in a woman under 40 in good health. The chain joins TRBV3-1 to TRBJ2-4; 8 bases agree with TRBD1. The CDR3 region has the DNA TGTGCCAGCAGCCAAGTCACAGGGGGTGTAGCCAAAAACATTCAGTACTTC. Its protein product is CASSQVTGGVAKNIQYF.